This T cell receptor beta chain originates from a study of shared clonotypes between healthy human individuals. Trimming at V came to 1 base and at J to 1 base, leaving 7 bases not matched to a gene. The CDR3 consists of 15 residues. Germline V CDR1 and CDR2: GTSNPN, SVGIG (reference sequence). Every subset's genomic DNA went evenly onto several immunoSEQ plates. Per sorted-subset replicate PCR, input was roughly 200 ng DNA, representing about 29,000 T cell genomes. Authors' data handling: Filtering was not the same, since immunoSEQ gave junction-only sequences without quality scores. Data came from immunoSEQ multiplex PCR; TCRdb stores just in-frame clones and leaves some out. V and J calls and clone size are given by that table; D and trimming were obtained from the DNA. The table has 2 million to 2.5 million clones, approximately 95% seen once.

The specimen was naive CD4+ T cells from PBMCs. The subset is: CD45RA+ positively selected. V usage is TRBV30 and J usage is TRBJ2-7, with 7 bases aligning to TRBD2. The clonotype originates from a man between 18 and 35 years old in good health. Some clones in this sample may be carry-over from other donors' samples. This CDR3 reads CAWSAGTSVSYEQYF. In DNA form, the CDR3 reads TGTGCCTGGAGTGCCGGAACTAGCGTATCCTACGAGCAGTACTTC.